This T cell receptor beta chain was sequenced during a study of identifying expanded T cells in peripheral blood. Study-wide results and caveats: Over about two and four weeks, about 16 and 19 clones changed, versus around 1.3 between replicates.

Healthy donors had no documented immune events, such as infections, while sampled. Here immunoSEQ multiplex PCR was the method, and the copy in TCRdb shows in-frame clones only, minus some. The table shows around 95,000 clones, with 88% occurring only once. This clone was seen only once. Its matching antigen is unknown. The junction had 9 bases not matched to a gene; V was cut back by 0 bases and J by 4 bases. CDR3 length: 17 residues. Per the germline V gene, CDR1 is PRHDT and CDR2 is FYEKMQ (reference sequence). J is TRBJ2-3 and V is TRBV13; TRBD1 aligns across 8 bases. Sample: blood. The clonotype comes from a person between 18 and 75 years old in good health. The CDR3: CASSLGGRRQGPDTQYF. CDR3 nucleotides: TGTGCCAGCAGCTTAGGCGGTCGGCGACAGGGGCCAGATACGCAGTATTTT.